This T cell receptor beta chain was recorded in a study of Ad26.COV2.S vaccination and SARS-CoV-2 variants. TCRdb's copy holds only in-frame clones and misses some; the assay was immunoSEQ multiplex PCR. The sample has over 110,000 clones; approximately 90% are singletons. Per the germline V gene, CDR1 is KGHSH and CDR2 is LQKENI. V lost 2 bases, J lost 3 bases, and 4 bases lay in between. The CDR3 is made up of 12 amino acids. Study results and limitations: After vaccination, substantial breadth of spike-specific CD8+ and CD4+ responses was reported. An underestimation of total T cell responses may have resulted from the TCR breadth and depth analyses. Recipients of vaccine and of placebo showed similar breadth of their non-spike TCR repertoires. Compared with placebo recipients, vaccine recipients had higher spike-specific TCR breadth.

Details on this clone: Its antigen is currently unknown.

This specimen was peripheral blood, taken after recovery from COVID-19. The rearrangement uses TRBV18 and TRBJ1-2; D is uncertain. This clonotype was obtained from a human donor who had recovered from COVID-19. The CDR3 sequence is CASSPTDYGYTF. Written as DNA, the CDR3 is TGTGCCAGCTCACCAACGGACTATGGCTACACCTTC.